In this sample, the clone carrying this TCR beta chain turned up once. Trimming left V 0 bases short and J 1 base short, with 13 bases between. Germline assignment: CDR1 SGHTS and CDR2 YDEGEE. The CDR3 totals 16 residues. Clones were sequenced by immunoSEQ multiplex PCR, and TCRdb holds only the in-frame ones, with some missing. Of tens of thousands of clones listed, about 83% are singletons. The data stem from a study of OX40 agonist ivuxolimab in advanced cancers. Overall study: Enrolled patients in dose escalation had cancers that were hepatocellular carcinoma, melanoma, renal cell or head and neck cancer.

The timepoints at which blood was sampled were baseline, cycle 4 day 1, and cycle 7 day 1. This clonotype was obtained from an adult with an advanced solid tumor such as melanoma, head and neck, liver or kidney cancer. The chain uses TRBV5-8 and TRBJ1-1, with D unresolved. The sequenced sample was CD4+ or CD8+ T cells sorted from blood, obtained in a trial of the OX40 agonist ivuxolimab. The CDR3 sequence: CASSLVRLTTNTEAFF. CDR3 bases: TGTGCCAGCAGCTTGGTTCGGCTCACCACGAACACTGAAGCTTTCTTT.